The subject of this entry is one T cell receptor (beta chain). Germline CDR1 is LNHDA and CDR2 is SQIVND (reference sequence). This CDR3 region has 13 residues. The V and J ends lost 1 base and 10 bases respectively, with 11 bases between them. The data were produced by immunoSEQ multiplex PCR, yet TCRdb's version contains in-frame clones alone and is incomplete. Among around 140,000 clones listed, 75% to 80% were seen once. Donors of Cohort 3 who recovered were those that had two negative PCRs, clearance, or symptom resolution. This sample stems from a study of blood T cell repertoires in COVID-19. Background on the study: Sample material is recorded as cDNA or gDNA derived from T cells, B-cell-depleted T cells, or PBMCs.

This chain connects TRBV19 to TRBJ2-1; D gene uncertain. Source material: PBMCs or T cells enriched from blood (not recorded which). The sequence was obtained from a woman aged 45-59 years who had recovered from COVID-19. This CDR3 is CASSIGIRVEQFF. CDR3 in DNA: TGTGCCAGTAGTATAGGTATCCGGGTCGAGCAGTTCTTC.